This T cell receptor (beta chain) is drawn from a study of shared clonotypes between healthy human individuals. The overall study: Used for every donor were three CD4 naive, three CD4 memory, two CD8 naive and one CD8 memory plate.

Study-level points and caveats: What rarefaction showed was incomplete sorted-subset sequencing despite large depth. As a rule, naive subsets had a larger estimated richness than memory subsets.

CDR1 and CDR2 (germline): LNHNV, YYDKDF (reference sequence). V was pared by 11 bases and J by 2 bases, with 16 bases between. This CDR3 spans 14 amino acids. CD45RO-negative, CCR7-positively selected cells formed the naive CD8 fraction, excluding terminally differentiated effector memory CD45RA+ cells. This clone was recorded once. Its target is unknown. TCRdb's table, derived via immunoSEQ multiplex PCR, lists solely in-frame clones and lacks some. The table includes about 2.2 million clones, 93% detected once. This clonotype originated in a man aged 18 to 29 in good health. Some clones in this sample may be carry-over from other donors' samples. The specimen was naive CD8+ T cells from PBMCs. V and J are TRBV15 and TRBJ2-1; TRBD2 might be the D (6 bases). CDR3 bases: TGTGCCGCGAAGAGGGGAGGCACCTACAATGAGCAGTTCTTC. Translation gives CAAKRGGTYNEQFF.